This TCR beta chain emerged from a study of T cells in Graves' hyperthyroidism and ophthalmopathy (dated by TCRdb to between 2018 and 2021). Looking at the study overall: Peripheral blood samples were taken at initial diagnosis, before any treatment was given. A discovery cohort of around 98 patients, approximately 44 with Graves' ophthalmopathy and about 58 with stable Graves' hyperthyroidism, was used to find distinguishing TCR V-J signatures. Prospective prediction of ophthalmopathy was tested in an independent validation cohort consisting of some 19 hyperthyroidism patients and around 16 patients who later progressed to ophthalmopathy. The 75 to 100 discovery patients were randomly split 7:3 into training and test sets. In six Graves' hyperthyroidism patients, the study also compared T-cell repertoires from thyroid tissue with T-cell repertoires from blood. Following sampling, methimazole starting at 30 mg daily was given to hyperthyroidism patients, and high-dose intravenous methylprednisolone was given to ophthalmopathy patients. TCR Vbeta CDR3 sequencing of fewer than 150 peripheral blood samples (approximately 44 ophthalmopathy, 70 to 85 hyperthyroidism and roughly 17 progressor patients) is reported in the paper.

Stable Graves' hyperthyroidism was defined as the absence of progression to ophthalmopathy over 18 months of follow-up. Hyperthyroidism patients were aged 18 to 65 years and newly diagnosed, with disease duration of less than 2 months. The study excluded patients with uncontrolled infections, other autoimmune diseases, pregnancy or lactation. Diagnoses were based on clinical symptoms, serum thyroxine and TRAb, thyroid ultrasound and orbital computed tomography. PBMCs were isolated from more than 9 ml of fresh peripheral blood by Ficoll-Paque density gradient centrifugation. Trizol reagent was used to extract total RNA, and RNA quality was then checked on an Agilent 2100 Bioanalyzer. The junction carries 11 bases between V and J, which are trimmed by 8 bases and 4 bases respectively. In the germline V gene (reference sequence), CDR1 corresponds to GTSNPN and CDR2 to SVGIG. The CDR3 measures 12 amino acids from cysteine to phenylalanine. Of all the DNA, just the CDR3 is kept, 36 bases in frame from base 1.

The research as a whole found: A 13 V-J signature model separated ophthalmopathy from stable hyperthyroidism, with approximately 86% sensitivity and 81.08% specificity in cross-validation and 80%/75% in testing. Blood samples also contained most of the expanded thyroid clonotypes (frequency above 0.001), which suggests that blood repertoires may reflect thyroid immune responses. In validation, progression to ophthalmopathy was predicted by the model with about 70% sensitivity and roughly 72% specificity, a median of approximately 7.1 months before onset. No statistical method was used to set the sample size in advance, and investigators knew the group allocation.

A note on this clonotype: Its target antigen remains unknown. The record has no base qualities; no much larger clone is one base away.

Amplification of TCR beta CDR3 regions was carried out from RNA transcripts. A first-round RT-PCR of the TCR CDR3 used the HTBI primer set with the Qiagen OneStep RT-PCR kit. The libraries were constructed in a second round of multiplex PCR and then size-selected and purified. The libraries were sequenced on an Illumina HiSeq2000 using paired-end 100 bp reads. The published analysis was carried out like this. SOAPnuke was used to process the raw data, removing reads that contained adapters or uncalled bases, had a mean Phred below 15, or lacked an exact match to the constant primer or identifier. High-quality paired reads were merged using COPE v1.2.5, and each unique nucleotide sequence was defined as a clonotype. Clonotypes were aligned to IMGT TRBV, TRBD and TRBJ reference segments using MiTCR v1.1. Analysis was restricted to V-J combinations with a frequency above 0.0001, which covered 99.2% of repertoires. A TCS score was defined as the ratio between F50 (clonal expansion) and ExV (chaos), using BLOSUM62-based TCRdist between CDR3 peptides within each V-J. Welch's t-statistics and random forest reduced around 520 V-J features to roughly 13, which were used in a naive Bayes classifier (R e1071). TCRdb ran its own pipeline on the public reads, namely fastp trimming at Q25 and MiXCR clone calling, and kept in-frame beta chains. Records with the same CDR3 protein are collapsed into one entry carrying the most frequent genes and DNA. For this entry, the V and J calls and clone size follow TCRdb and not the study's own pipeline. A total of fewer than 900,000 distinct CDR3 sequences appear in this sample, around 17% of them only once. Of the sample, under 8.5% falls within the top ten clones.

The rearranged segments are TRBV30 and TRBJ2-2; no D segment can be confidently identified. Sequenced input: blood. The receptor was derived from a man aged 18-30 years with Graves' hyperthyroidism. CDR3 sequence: CATLVTTGELFF. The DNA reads TGTGCCACTCTAGTTACCACCGGGGAGCTGTTTTTT.